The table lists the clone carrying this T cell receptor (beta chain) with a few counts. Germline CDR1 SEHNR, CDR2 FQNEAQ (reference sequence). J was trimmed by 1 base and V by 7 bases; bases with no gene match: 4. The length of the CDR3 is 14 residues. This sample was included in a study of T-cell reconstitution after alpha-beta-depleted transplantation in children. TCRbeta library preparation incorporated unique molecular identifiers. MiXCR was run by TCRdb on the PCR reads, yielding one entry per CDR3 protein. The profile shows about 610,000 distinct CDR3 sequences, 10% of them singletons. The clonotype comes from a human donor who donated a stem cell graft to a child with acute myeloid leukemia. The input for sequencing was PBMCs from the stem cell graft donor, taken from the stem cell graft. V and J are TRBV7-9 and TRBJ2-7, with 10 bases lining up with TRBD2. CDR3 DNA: TGTGCCAGCACTCCGACTAGCGGGTCCTACGAGCAGTACTTC. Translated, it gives CASTPTSGSYEQYF.